This TCR beta chain was obtained from a study of blood T cell repertoires in COVID-19. Study summary: In each case, the material was cDNA or gDNA derived from T cells, B-cell-depleted T cells, or PBMCs.

Authors' analysis steps: How many nucleated cells were present was estimated from reference gene primer amplification. Clones were sequenced by immunoSEQ multiplex PCR, and TCRdb holds only the in-frame ones, with some missing. The DNA was the basis for D and trimming; V, J and clone size are from that table. The data contain hundreds of thousands of clones, roughly 89% of them singletons. CDR3 length: 13 residues. V lost 4 bases, J lost 4 bases, and 8 bases lay in between. In germline, CDR1 is LGHNA, CDR2 YNFKEQ. Enrollment of patients from Seattle took place during active infection, with longitudinal follow-up.

This sequence was found in a young woman with COVID-19, enrolled during active disease. This chain links TRBV4-2 with TRBJ2-1, with D possibly being TRBD2 (5 bases). Sequences were obtained from peripheral blood. Here the CDR3 DNA reads TGTGCCAGCAGCCCGGAGGTTTACAATGAGCAGTTCTTC. Protein sequence: CASSPEVYNEQFF.